This is a list of T cell receptor beta chains from one sample in a study of T-cell memory formation after mild COVID-19. From the 5' RACE reads, TCRdb called clonotypes with MiXCR, one entry per CDR3 protein. The data hold about 170,000 distinct CDR3 sequences, with approximately 13% observed a single time. Material for sequencing was PBMCs or a T cell subset sorted from them (not recorded which). The receptors derive from a man younger than 35 who had mild COVID-19 (a few samples of this study predate the infection). Cell type and time point are not known. CDR3s include the opening cysteine and the closing phenylalanine or tryptophan. D genes are given only for firm matches. Clone size is shown for a subset of rows, as once, few, many or a class of expanded clone.

. TRBJ1-2 TRBV7-2 few TGTGCCAGCAGCGGGGCAGTTAACTATGGCTACACCTTC CASSGAVNYGYTF
. TRBJ2-3 TRBV29-1 . TGCAGCGTATCCAGGCAGGCAAACACAGATACGCAGTATTTT CSVSRQANTDTQYF
TRBD1 TRBJ1-1 TRBV2 few TGTGCCAGCAGCCCTCAGCCGGAGTCAGGGGGTGAAGCTTTCTTT CASSPQPESGGEAFF
. TRBJ2-5 TRBV11-1 few TGTGCCAGCAGCTTCATATTAGCCCCGCAAGAGACCCAGTACTTC CASSFILAPQETQYF
. TRBJ1-1 TRBV7-9 . TGTGCCAGCAGCTCACCGGGAGGGCCCGATGAAGCTTTCTTT CASSSPGGPDEAFF
TRBD1 TRBJ2-3 TRBV7-9 . TGTGCCAGCAGCTCCCCCGAGGGGGCGGATACGCAGTATTTT CASSSPEGADTQYF
TRBD1 TRBJ2-5 TRBV5-4 . TGTGCCAGCAGCTTGCAGGGGGCCGGCGTAGGGGACCAGTACTTC CASSLQGAGVGDQYF
. TRBJ1-1 TRBV7-2 many TGTGCCAGCAGCCAGGTGGGGGGGTACACTGAAGCTTTCTTT CASSQVGGYTEAFF
. TRBJ2-1 TRBV5-1 many TGCGCCAGCAGCTTGGGCGGGACAGCGGACAATGAGCAGTTCTTC CASSLGGTADNEQFF
TRBD1 TRBJ2-3 TRBV29-1 few TGCAGCGTTGAGGGACAGTCTCGCACAGATACGCAGTATTTT CSVEGQSRTDTQYF
. TRBJ2-3 TRBV5-1 . TGCGCCAGCAGCTACGGGACCAGCACAGATACGCAGTATTTT CASSYGTSTDTQYF
. TRBJ2-3 TRBV4-3 . TGCGCCAGCAGCCTGGGGGGGGCCGCTAGCACAGATACGCAGTATTTT CASSLGGAASTDTQYF
TRBD1 TRBJ1-2 TRBV10-3 few TGTGCCATATCCGCCGGACAGGGGGAAAATGGCTACACCTTC CAISAGQGENGYTF
TRBD1 TRBJ2-1 TRBV5-1 . TGCGCCAGCAGCTTGCCAGGGGGCCATGAGCAGTTCTTC CASSLPGGHEQFF
TRBD1 TRBJ1-4 TRBV7-8 . TGTGCCAGCAGCTTAGTTGCGCAGGGGGCAGGGAAACTGTTTTTT CASSLVAQGAGKLFF
. TRBJ1-2 TRBV30 . TGTGCCTGGAGCGCCGGTGAGACAACGGGCTACACCTTC CAWSAGETTGYTF